Listed below are T cell receptor beta chains from one sample, sequenced in a study of blood T cell repertoires in COVID-19. Assay: immunoSEQ multiplex PCR; the TCRdb copy retains only in-frame clones and omits some. The data contain roughly 250,000 clones, approximately 83% of them singletons. Sequencing was done on a sample of peripheral blood. These receptors were obtained from a middle-aged man with active or convalescent COVID-19. CDR3s include the opening cysteine and the closing phenylalanine or tryptophan.

>TRBV6-6|TRBJ1-3
CASRLLSGNTIYF
>TRBV10-3|TRBJ2-7
CAISVGQGYEQYF
>TRBV11-2|TRBJ1-3
CASSLDLAGSGNTIYF
>TRBV19|TRBJ1-5
CASSIAGQYKQPQHF
>TRBV6-6|TRBJ1-4
CASRGTMGLVEKLFF
>TRBV7-3|TRBJ2-3
CASSPEGPTDTQYF
>TRBV6-1|TRBJ2-1
CASSEVESEQFF
>TRBV2|TRBJ2-1
CASRGGGLAGRNEQFF
>TRBV19|TRBJ1-1
CASIGTGRTEAFF
>TRBV5-1|TRBJ1-4
CASSLDRDNEKLFF
>TRBV7-8|TRBJ1-1
CASSGGDTEAFF
>TRBV6-5|TRBJ1-2
CASSYSRGANYGYTF
>TRBV6-2/TRBV6-3|TRBJ1-4
CASSYAGQGNEKLFF
>TRBV5-4|TRBJ1-4
CASSDRRGTGMEKLFF
>TRBV2|TRBJ2-2
CASGALAAGELFF
>TRBV19|TRBJ1-3
CASIGTGSGNTIYF
>TRBV30|TRBJ1-3
CAWSRKTGAGNTIYF
>TRBV7-9|TRBJ1-2
CASSLSSFSYGYTF
>TRBV28|TRBJ1-4
CASRGGQGTEKLFF
>TRBV9|TRBJ1-4
CASTSTGRPNEKLLF
>TRBV13|TRBJ2-5
CASSEDREETQYF
>TRBV5-4|TRBJ2-3
CASGSGADTQYF
>TRBV18|TRBJ1-2
CASSPLDRVSTPNYGYTF
>TRBV19|TRBJ1-5
CASSPGGTRQPQHF
>TRBV30|TRBJ2-6
CASGSGANVLTF
>TRBV7-2|TRBJ1-2
CASIGGEGLRGYTF
>TRBV15|TRBJ2-2
CATSRDVGGRTGELFF
>TRBV27|TRBJ2-3
CASSRLADTDTQYF
>TRBV5-4|TRBJ2-7
CASSPLRGSSSYEQYF
>TRBV5-5|TRBJ1-2
CASNRGGQATHYTF
>TRBV21-1|TRBJ1-5
CASSKDGGESNQPQHF
>TRBV6-5|TRBJ1-6
CASSYSRGRNSPLHF
>TRBV7-3|TRBJ2-3
CASSLSSGGADTQYF
>TRBV24-1|TRBJ1-2
CATRTGGVELNNYGYTF
>TRBV12-1|TRBJ1-4
CASSFAHGVGEKLFF
>TRBV7-2|TRBJ2-7
CASSPGQYEQYF
>TRBV7-2|TRBJ2-1
CASSLQVYNEQFF
>TRBV10-3|TRBJ2-5
CAISESGAGAALAQYF
>TRBV30|TRBJ1-3
CAWGEQANTIYF
>TRBV10-1|TRBJ2-5
CAPAGGLETQYF
>TRBV3-1/TRBV3-2|TRBJ2-7
CASSQGLARPNYEQYF
>TRBV15|TRBJ2-7
CATSRGVSSSYEQYF